Detailed here is one TCR beta chain. Compared with the rest of its sample, this clonotype is medium-sized (0.01 to 0.1%). There is no known antigen for this receptor. Base qualities are not recorded, but no much larger clone differs from it by a single base. In a library made to pick up alpha chains, this beta chain is a stray read with a size that means little. These data belong to a study of spatial heterogeneity in lung cancer (dated by TCRdb to between 2018 and 2021). About the investigation overall: Beta-chain transcripts were consistently detected in greater numbers than alpha-chain transcripts, which likely reflected higher beta-chain transcript abundance. In the raw uncorrected reads, each unique combination of TCR and UMI appeared on average more than ten times. At surgery, 220 tumor regions, around 67 matched nontumor lung samples and a few dozen PBMC samples were TCR-sequenced for both alpha and beta chains. The study quantitatively compared TCR alpha and beta repertoires across multiple tumor regions, matched nontumor lung and blood in non-small cell lung cancer. A strong correlation was found between TCR transcript counts in tumor regions and a T cell transcriptional module score from matched bulk RNA-seq. TCR repertoire features were related to nonsynonymous mutation counts determined by whole-exome sequencing of tumor tissue. Here is what the overall study found, with its caveats: The count of ubiquitous expanded TCRs correlated with the count of ubiquitous nonsynonymous mutations, and the count of regional expanded TCRs correlated with the count of regional nonsynonymous mutations. Additional single-cell paired TCR alpha and beta sequencing was considered necessary to confirm, at a functional level, the hypothesis that regional TCRs recognize regional mutations. Estimated TCR-seq coverage of tumor T cells was only around 7.2% for alpha chains and about 12% for beta chains. A correlation was observed between the number of expanded intratumoral alpha and beta TCRs and the tumor nonsynonymous mutation count.

To prepare the library, 5' RACE was applied. TCRdb shows the sequencer as NextSeq 500. In the TCR library protocol, a unique molecular identifier was attached to each TCR cDNA molecule so that PCR and sequencing errors could be corrected. As for the authors' bioinformatics: TCR identification, UMI-based error correction and CDR3 extraction were performed with Decombinator tools. Expanded TCRs were defined as those above a frequency of 2 per 1,000, corresponding to the top 1% of the tumor frequency distribution. Expanded tumor TCRs were classed as regional if statistically deemed absent (corrected P<0.05) from at least one tumor region, otherwise ubiquitous. Each repertoire was subsampled 100 times to 5,000 TCRs, after which Renyi diversity was computed with the R vegan package. CDR3 similarity networks were built from amino acid triplet string-kernel similarity, connecting CDR3s with pairwise similarity above 0.82. The public sequencing data were trimmed at Q25 with fastp and processed into clonotypes with MiXCR by TCRdb, which kept only in-frame beta chains. Each CDR3 protein appears once, grouped with its most common genes and DNA. The V and J calls were not made by the authors but by TCRdb's processing. The sample profile shows 2,500 to 3,000 distinct CDR3 sequences; roughly 6.5% of them were found once. About 9% of the sample is taken by the ten largest.

Sample time point, as interpreted from the label and publication: sample taken at primary tumor resection. The donors were more than 60 patients from the lung TRACERx cohort who had early-stage, untreated non-small cell lung cancer. Whole RNA extracted from tumor and nontumor lung tissue, or from cryopreserved PBMC samples, was used for TCR sequencing without cell sorting. A patient was chosen for TCR sequencing only when enough RNA was available from at least two tumor regions. Before selection, tumor and adjacent nontumor lung specimens were reviewed by a lung pathologist. The receptor was derived from a male donor with early-stage non-small cell lung cancer. Sequences were derived from lung tumor tissue, sampled at surgery.

The DNA sequence is as follows: TGTGCCAGCAGCCAGGGGGCCCTCACAGATACGCAGTATTTT. This encodes CASSQGALTDTQYF. In this chain, TRBV6-6 is recombined with TRBJ2-3, with 8 junctional bases fitting TRBD1. The germline V gene (reference sequence) specifies MNHNY as CDR1 and SVGAGI as CDR2. The CDR3 starts with the cysteine, ends with the phenylalanine, and has 14 residues. Just CDR3 DNA is preserved here, 42 bases in frame from base 1. Trimming removed 6 bases from V and 2 bases from J; the gene matches leave 4 bases unexplained.